This entry lists 28 T cell receptor beta chains sequenced from one sample in a study of shared clonotypes between healthy human individuals. Here immunoSEQ multiplex PCR was the method, and the copy in TCRdb shows in-frame clones only, minus some. The sample holds 2 million to 2.5 million clones, 93% seen once. The sequencing sample was made of naive CD4+ T cells from PBMCs. Subset here: CD45RA+ positively selected. The receptors were sampled from a man younger than 35 in good health. Some clones in this sample may be carry-over from other donors' samples.

This chain connects TRBV28 to TRBJ2-5; D is undetermined. This CDR3 is 12 amino acids long. Trimming cost V 6 bases and J 0 bases, with 5 bases left between them. Germline-derived CDR1 and CDR2 are MDHEN and SYDVKM. CDR3 sequence: CASRSDQETQYF. For the CDR3, the DNA is TGTGCCAGCAGATCAGACCAAGAGACCCAGTACTTC. Combining the CDR3 with reference TRBV28 and TRBJ2-5 gives the whole variable domain DVKVTQSSRYLVKRTGEKVFLECVQDMDHENMFWYRQDPGLGLRLIYFSYDVKMKEKGDIPEGYSVSREKKERFSLILESASTNQTSMYLCASRSDQETQYFGPGTRLLVL.

J is TRBJ2-3 and V is TRBV7-9; 9 bases fit TRBD2. Per germline, CDR1 SEHNR and CDR2 FQNEAQ (reference sequence). The CDR3 loop spans 17 amino acids. The V segment lost 8 bases and the J segment 5 bases; nucleotides outside the gene matches: 17. CDR3 nucleotide sequence: TGTGCCAGCGCATCATGGTGGGGCGGGAGGGTGGAAGATACGCAGTATTTT. Encoded protein: CASASWWGGRVEDTQYF.

This clone has just one count. The chain couples TRBV6-1 to TRBJ2-5, with 8 positions matching TRBD2. Trimming at V came to 6 bases and at J to 4 bases, leaving 10 bases not matched to a gene. The length of the CDR3 is 15 residues. Germline-derived CDR1 and CDR2 are MNHNS and SASEGT. In DNA, the CDR3 is TGTGCCAGCAGGACGGGGGGCGGGAGGCCAGAGACCCAGTACTTC. It yields the protein CASRTGGGRPETQYF.

The chain has TRBV12-5 and TRBJ1-2; 7 positions match TRBD1. This CDR3 region has 14 residues. Germline V CDR1 and CDR2: LGHNT, FRNRAP. V shed 1 base and J 8 bases; nucleotides not matched to a gene: 7. This CDR3 is CASGLGTGAGGYTF. CDR3 nucleotide sequence: TGTGCTAGTGGTTTGGGAACAGGGGCAGGCGGCTACACCTTC.

The gene calls are TRBV7-2 and TRBJ2-7; 7 bases map to TRBD1. The CDR3 contains 16 residues. Germline V gives CDR1 SGHTA, CDR2 FQGNSA. J was trimmed by 1 base and V by 4 bases; bases with no gene match: 10. CDR3 protein: CASSWRHGDSSYEQYF. CDR3 DNA: TGTGCCAGCAGCTGGCGACATGGGGACAGTTCCTACGAGCAGTACTTC.

The chain combines TRBV11-2 with TRBJ2-3; 8 bases are shared with TRBD2. Germline V CDR1 and CDR2: SGHAT, FQNNGV. The CDR3 consists of 18 residues. V lost 0 bases to trimming and J lost 3 bases; unmatched junction nucleotides: 11. CDR3 sequence reads: CASSLDGRVVRWTDTQYF. The CDR3, as DNA: TGTGCCAGCAGCTTAGACGGGAGGGTTGTACGTTGGACAGATACGCAGTATTTT.

J is TRBJ2-7 and V is TRBV4-2; 8 nucleotides agree with TRBD1. Germline V lookup: CDR1 LGHNA, CDR2 YNFKEQ. The CDR3 is 15 residues long. The V and J ends lost 2 bases and 2 bases, in that order; junction bases with no gene match: 5. The chain's CDR3 is CASSQQTGDTYEQYF. The CDR3 DNA reads as TGTGCCAGCAGCCAACAGACAGGGGACACCTACGAGCAGTACTTC.

The J gene is TRBJ2-2, the V gene TRBV30; D remains ambiguous. The germline V and J ends were trimmed by 0 bases and 4 bases, with 6 bases remaining between them. Germline V gives CDR1 GTSNPN, CDR2 SVGIG (reference sequence). CDR3 length equals 13 residues. The CDR3 nucleotides are TGTGCCTGGAGTGTAAGCCCCACCGGGGAGCTGTTTTTT. Amino acids: CAWSVSPTGELFF.

Notes on this clone: At the DNA level, this CDR3 is encoded by other sequences in the same sample as well. The rearrangement links TRBV6-5 to TRBJ1-2; D may be TRBD1 (6 bases). Germline values: CDR1 MNHEY, CDR2 SVGAGI. The CDR3 totals 13 residues. With 5 bases removed from V and 2 bases from J, the gap between germline ends came to 9 bases. The CDR3 DNA sequence: TGTGCCAGCAGTAGACAGGTCAACTATGGCTACACCTTC. It is translated as CASSRQVNYGYTF.

V gene TRBV7-8 combines with J gene TRBJ1-1, with 7 nucleotides matching TRBD1. Looked up from germline, CDR1 is SGHVS and CDR2 is FQNEAQ. The CDR3 is 14 amino acids. V trimming: 5 bases; J trimming: 4 bases; junction bases outside the gene matches: 7. The CDR3 coding sequence is TGTGCCAGCAGCCTACGACAGGGCTTCACTGAAGCTTTCTTT. This gives the protein CASSLRQGFTEAFF.

Notes on this clone: At one end, the junction sequence differs from germline, possibly due to a read error. The V gene is TRBV30, the J gene TRBJ1-5, with 7 bases matching TRBD1. CDR1 and CDR2 from the germline V gene are GTSNPN and SVGIG (reference sequence). The CDR3 extends over 18 amino acids. The DNA of the CDR3 is TGTGCCTGGGGTGTACCCCCCGGACAGGCGGGAAGCAATCAGCCCCAGCATTTT. Its protein is CAWGVPPGQAGSNQPQHF.

Concerning this clone itself: Other nucleotide sequences in the sample specify the same CDR3. CDR3 amino acids: CASSQSYEQYF. The CDR3 nucleotides read TGTGCCAGCAGCCAAAGTTACGAGCAGTACTTC. The chain recombines TRBV6-5 with TRBJ2-7; unclear D gene. Trimming shortened V by 6 bases and J by 4 bases, and 7 bases separated the two germline ends. From germline, CDR1 is MNHEY and CDR2 SVGAGI. This CDR3 is built from 11 residues.

The rearrangement links TRBV7-8 to TRBJ2-7; D may correspond to TRBD1 or TRBD2 (5 bases each). Germline CDR1 and CDR2: SGHVS and FQNEAQ. The CDR3 contains 11 residues. V lost 4 bases to trimming and J lost 4 bases, with 5 bases between them. The CDR3 reads CASSWGYEQYF. The CDR3 coding sequence is TGTGCCAGCAGCTGGGGGTACGAGCAGTACTTC.

On this clone: The germline gene is not matched at one end of the junction; a read error may be the cause. This rearrangement joins TRBV11-2 to TRBJ1-1, with 8 positions matching TRBD1. This CDR3 has 14 amino acids. Germline loops: CDR1 SGHAT, CDR2 FQNNGV. The CDR3 spells CASSSDPGGAEAFF. CDR3 bases: TGTGCCAGCAGCTCAGACCCAGGGGGCGCTGAGGCTTTCTTT.

This rearrangement joins TRBV6-6 to TRBJ1-4; no firm D call. V dropped 10 bases and J dropped 8 bases, with 20 bases sitting between them. The CDR3 consists of 14 residues. CDR1 is MNHNY and CDR2 is SVGAGI in the germline V gene (reference sequence). The CDR3 nucleotides are TGTGCCACCGCTTTCAATGGTTTGATAGAAAAACTGTTTTTT. Its protein product is CATAFNGLIEKLFF.

The rearrangement joins TRBV7-2 to TRBJ2-1; a weak D match, TRBD2 (6 bases). Germline V CDR1 and CDR2: SGHTA, FQGNSA. V lost 5 bases and J lost 4, with 9 bases in between. CDR3 length equals 13 residues. The DNA of the CDR3 is TGTGCCAGCAGCCGGGACTGGTACAATGAGCAGTTCTTC. Amino acid sequence: CASSRDWYNEQFF.

The chain is built from TRBV9 and TRBJ2-5; D is uncertain. Looked up from germline, CDR1 is SGDLS and CDR2 is YYNGEE. The ends were cut back, 4 bases at V and 0 bases at J, with 16 bases in the middle. The CDR3 is made up of 16 amino acids. The CDR3 sequence: CASSPSLRAYQETQYF. CDR3 in DNA: TGTGCCAGCAGCCCGTCCCTAAGGGCCTACCAAGAGACCCAGTACTTC.

This chain joins TRBV6-5 and TRBJ2-1; D not resolved. V gave up 7 bases and J gave up 2 bases, with 15 bases separating them. CDR1 is MNHEY and CDR2 is SVGAGI in the germline V gene. CDR3 length equals 15 residues. The CDR3 reads CASKPVRSPYNEQFF. The CDR3, as DNA: TGTGCCAGCAAACCCGTCCGATCCCCCTACAATGAGCAGTTCTTC.

V gene TRBV2 combines with J gene TRBJ2-2, with TRBD1 matching 8 bases. In germline, CDR1 is SNHLY, CDR2 FYNNEI. The CDR3 spans 14 residues. With 6 bases clipped from V and 5 bases from J, the junction kept 5 bases outside the gene matches. The chain's CDR3 is CASSLDRATGELFF. The DNA for the CDR3 is TGTGCCAGCAGCCTGGACAGGGCGACCGGGGAGCTGTTTTTT.

This clone has more than one count but fewer than ten. This chain joins TRBV11-2 and TRBJ1-2; D unclear. Trimming stripped 1 base from V and 2 bases from J, with 8 bases between. Germline values: CDR1 SGHAT, CDR2 FQNNGV. This CDR3 region has 14 residues. CDR3 sequence: CASSLVGRNYGYTF. DNA for the CDR3: TGTGCCAGCAGCTTAGTAGGCAGGAACTATGGCTACACCTTC.

The chain couples TRBV6-4 to TRBJ2-3; 11 nucleotides match TRBD2. Germline CDR1 is MRHNA and CDR2 is SNTAGT. This CDR3 spans 15 amino acids. V lost 4 bases and J lost 6; bases outside the gene matches: 6. DNA for the CDR3: TGTGCCAGCAGTGTACTAGCGGGAGTCGGGGATACGCAGTATTTT. Translating it yields CASSVLAGVGDTQYF.

V gene TRBV6-6 combines with J gene TRBJ2-2; TRBD1 matches at 7 bases. Germline V gene sequence: CDR1 MNHNY, CDR2 SVGAGI (reference sequence). V lost 6 bases and J lost 0; bases outside the gene matches: 4. CDR3 size: 15 residues. The CDR3 DNA reads TGTGCCAGCAGCGCCGGGACAGCGAACACCGGGGAGCTGTTTTTT. It translates to CASSAGTANTGELFF.

The sample holds one count of this clone. V gene TRBV6-6 combines with J gene TRBJ2-7; D gene unclear. Trimming stripped 7 bases from V and 6 bases from J, with 16 bases between. Germline loops: CDR1 MNHNY, CDR2 SVGAGI (reference sequence). CDR3 length: 13 amino acids. In DNA form, the CDR3 reads TGTGCCAGCACCCGATTACCTAGTAGCGAGCAGTACTTC. Translation gives CASTRLPSSEQYF.

The rearrangement joins TRBV7-2 to TRBJ2-4; 7 bases agree with TRBD2. The CDR3 is 13 amino acids. The germline V gene has CDR1 SGHTA and CDR2 FQGNSA. V shed 1 base, J shed 16 bases, and the junction held 10 bases outside the gene matches. Here the CDR3 DNA reads TGTGCCAGCAGCTTAGGGGCCGGCGGGAGCTACTACTTC. This translates into CASSLGAGGSYYF.

By frequency in the sample, this clone is medium-sized (0.01 to 0.1%). The genes are TRBV27 and TRBJ2-3, with 12 bases that match TRBD2. This CDR3 has 16 residues. The junction had 6 bases not matched to a gene; V was cut back by 8 bases and J by 0 bases. The germline V gene encodes CDR1 MNHEY and CDR2 SMNVEV (reference sequence). The CDR3 bases are TGTGCCAGCCGACTAGCGGGAGCCCTTAGCACAGATACGCAGTATTTT. This translates into CASRLAGALSTDTQYF.

The CDR3 coding sequence is TGTGCCAGCAGCTCCACCACCACCGGTACGCAGTATTTT. It is translated as CASSSTTTGTQYF. This chain joins TRBV11-2 and TRBJ2-3; D unresolved. The CDR3 consists of 13 residues. V was clipped by 4 bases and J by 8 bases, with 13 bases between them. Germline CDR1 is SGHAT and CDR2 is FQNNGV. The entire variable domain, with the rest obtained from reference TRBV11-2 and TRBJ2-3, is as follows: EAGVAQSPRYKIIEKRQSVAFWCNPISGHATLYWYQQILGQGPKLLIQFQNNGVVDDSQLPKDRFSAERLKGVDSTLKIQPAKLEDSAVYLCASSSTTTGTQYFGPGTRLTVL.

This clone has a handful of counts. The rearrangement links TRBV4-1 to TRBJ1-1; no firm D call. The CDR3 has 14 amino acids. Looked up from germline, CDR1 is MGHRA and CDR2 is YSYEKL. Between the trimmed V and J ends, which lost 1 base and 6 bases, there was a span of 12 bases. The CDR3, as DNA: TGCGCCAGCAGCCAAGCTCCCTCCTCACCTGAAGCTTTCTTT. Encoded protein: CASSQAPSSPEAFF.

The chain couples TRBV25-1 to TRBJ1-2, with 9 positions matching TRBD1. V lost 2 bases to trimming and J lost 5 bases; unmatched junction nucleotides: 6. CDR3 size: 15 residues. Germline V gene lookup returns CDR1 MGHDK and CDR2 SYGVNS. The CDR3, as DNA: TGTGCCAGCAGTGAAGTTGGGACAGGGATATATGGCTACACCTTC. Amino acid sequence: CASSEVGTGIYGYTF.